The present TCR beta chain was sequenced within a study of T cells after yellow fever vaccination. About the research overall: SMART-Seq v4 Ultra Low Input handled preparation of low-cell-number fractions.

This clonotype was seen at least ten times. The target antigen is unknown. CDR3 length: 18 amino acids. CDR1 and CDR2 (germline): MNHEY, SVGEGT. The trim removed 5 bases at V and 1 base at J, leaving 8 bases unmatched. Findings and caveats of the study: Clonotypes appearing in both CD4 and CD8 compartments existed, and their share was small. A weaker but faster secondary response was observed, peaking on day 5 versus 15.

TCRdb fed the 5' RACE reads into MiXCR, producing one record per CDR3 protein. This table has about 340,000 distinct CDR3 sequences, roughly an eighth appearing once. The sample was CD4+ T cells sorted from PBMCs, taken 15 days after the yellow fever booster vaccination. The chain recombines TRBV6-2 or TRBV6-3 with TRBJ2-2; 12 bases match TRBD2. This TCR was sampled from a man between 18 and 29 years old who received the YFV17D yellow fever vaccine. CDR3 sequence: CASSQHRGLAGNTGELFF. The DNA of the CDR3 is TGTGCCAGCAGTCAACACCGGGGACTAGCGGGGAACACCGGGGAGCTGTTTTTT.